This TCR beta chain was recorded in a study of identifying expanded T cells in peripheral blood. Study findings and constraints: Over approximately two and four weeks, about 16 and 20 clones changed, versus 1.2 between replicates. Variance in clone template counts between roughly two-week samples significantly increased with total template count across all healthy donors.

The V and J ends lost 6 bases and 5 bases respectively, with 10 bases between them. CDR1 LNHDA and CDR2 SQIVND come from the germline V gene (reference sequence). The CDR3 is 12 residues long. With respect to this clone: The antigen is undetermined.

Repertoires were generated with immunoSEQ multiplex PCR, while TCRdb's copy carries only in-frame clones and drops some. The table includes around 100,000 clones, around nine tenths detected once. The chain employs TRBV19 and TRBJ1-2; perhaps TRBD1 as D (5 bases). The TCR was taken from a person aged 18 to 75 in good health. The sample was blood. The CDR3, as DNA: TGTGCCAGTAGCCCAGGGACGTATGGCTACACCTTC. Protein product: CASSPGTYGYTF.